What follows describes a single T cell receptor beta chain. The data belong to a study of early T cells in non-severe SARS-CoV-2 infection. This CDR3 region has 15 residues. V was pared by 1 base and J by 8 bases, with 17 bases between. CDR1 and CDR2 (germline): LGHDT, YNNKEL (reference sequence). TCRdb re-called the 5' RACE reads with MiXCR, one entry per CDR3 protein. This sample has 90,000 to 120,000 distinct CDR3 sequences, with 9.5% to 13% found just once. The chain combines TRBV3-1 with TRBJ1-2; D is perhaps TRBD1 (5 bases). This receptor was obtained from an adult who was a healthcare worker with PCR-confirmed SARS-CoV-2 infection or an uninfected control (not recorded which). Sequencing was carried out using whole blood. This CDR3 reads CASSQASGRPKGYTF. The CDR3 DNA sequence: TGTGCCAGCAGCCAAGCGTCGGGACGGCCGAAAGGCTACACCTTC.